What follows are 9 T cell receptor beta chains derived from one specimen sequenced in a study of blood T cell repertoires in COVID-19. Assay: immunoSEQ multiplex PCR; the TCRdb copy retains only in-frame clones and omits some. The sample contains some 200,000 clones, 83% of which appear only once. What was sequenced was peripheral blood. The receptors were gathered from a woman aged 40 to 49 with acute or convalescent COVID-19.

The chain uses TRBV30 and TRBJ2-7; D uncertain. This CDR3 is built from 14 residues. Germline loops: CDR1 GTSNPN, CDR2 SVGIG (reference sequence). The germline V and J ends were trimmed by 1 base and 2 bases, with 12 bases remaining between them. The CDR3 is CAWSGNQVPYEQYF. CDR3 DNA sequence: TGTGCCTGGAGTGGAAATCAGGTCCCCTACGAGCAGTACTTC.

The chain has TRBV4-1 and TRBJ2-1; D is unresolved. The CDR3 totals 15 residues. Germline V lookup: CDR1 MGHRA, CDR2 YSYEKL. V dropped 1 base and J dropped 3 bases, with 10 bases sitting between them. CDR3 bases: TGCGCCAGCAGCCAAGGAGCAAACAGCTACAATGAGCAGTTCTTC. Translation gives CASSQGANSYNEQFF.

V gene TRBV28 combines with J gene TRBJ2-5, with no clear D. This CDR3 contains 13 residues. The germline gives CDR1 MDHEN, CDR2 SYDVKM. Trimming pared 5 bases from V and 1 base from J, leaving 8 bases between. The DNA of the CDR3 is TGTGCCAGCAGTCCAGGATCCCAAGAGACCCAGTACTTC. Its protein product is CASSPGSQETQYF.

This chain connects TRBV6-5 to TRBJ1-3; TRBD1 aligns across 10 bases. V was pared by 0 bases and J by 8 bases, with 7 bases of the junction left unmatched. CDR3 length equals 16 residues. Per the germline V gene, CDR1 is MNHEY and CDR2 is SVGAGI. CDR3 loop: CASSYSPGQGSDTIYF. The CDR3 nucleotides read TGTGCCAGCAGTTACTCCCCGGGACAGGGGAGTGACACCATATATTTT.

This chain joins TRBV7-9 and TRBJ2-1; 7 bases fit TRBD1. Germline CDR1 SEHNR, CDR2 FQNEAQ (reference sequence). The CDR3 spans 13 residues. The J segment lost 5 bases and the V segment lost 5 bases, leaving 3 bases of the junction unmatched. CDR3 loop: CASSLTGDNEQFF. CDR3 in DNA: TGTGCCAGCAGCCTCACAGGGGACAATGAGCAGTTCTTC.

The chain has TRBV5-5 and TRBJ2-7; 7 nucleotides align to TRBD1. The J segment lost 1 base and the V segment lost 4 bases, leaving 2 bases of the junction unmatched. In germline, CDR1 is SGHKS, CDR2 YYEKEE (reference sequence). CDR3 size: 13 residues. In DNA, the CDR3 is TGTGCCAGCAGCCAGGACAGGTCCTACGAGCAGTACTTC. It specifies CASSQDRSYEQYF.

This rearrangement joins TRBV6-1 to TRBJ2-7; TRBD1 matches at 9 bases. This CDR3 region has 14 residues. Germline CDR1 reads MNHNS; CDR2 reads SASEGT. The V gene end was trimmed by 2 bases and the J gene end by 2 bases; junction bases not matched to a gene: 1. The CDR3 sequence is CASSETGGPYEQYF. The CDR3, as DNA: TGTGCCAGCAGTGAAACAGGGGGCCCCTACGAGCAGTACTTC.

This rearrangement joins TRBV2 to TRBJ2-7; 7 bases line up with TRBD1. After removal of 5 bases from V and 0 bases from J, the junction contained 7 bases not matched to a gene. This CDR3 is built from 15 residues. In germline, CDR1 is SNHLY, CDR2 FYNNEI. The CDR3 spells CASSPRTGYSYEQYF. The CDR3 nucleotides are TGTGCCAGCAGTCCGAGGACAGGATACTCCTACGAGCAGTACTTC.

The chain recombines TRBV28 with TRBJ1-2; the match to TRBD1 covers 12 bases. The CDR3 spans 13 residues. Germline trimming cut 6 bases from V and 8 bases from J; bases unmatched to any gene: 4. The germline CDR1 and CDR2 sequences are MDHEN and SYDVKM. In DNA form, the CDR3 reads TGTGCCAGCAGATCGGGACAGGGGGCCGGCTACACCTTC. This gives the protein CASRSGQGAGYTF.